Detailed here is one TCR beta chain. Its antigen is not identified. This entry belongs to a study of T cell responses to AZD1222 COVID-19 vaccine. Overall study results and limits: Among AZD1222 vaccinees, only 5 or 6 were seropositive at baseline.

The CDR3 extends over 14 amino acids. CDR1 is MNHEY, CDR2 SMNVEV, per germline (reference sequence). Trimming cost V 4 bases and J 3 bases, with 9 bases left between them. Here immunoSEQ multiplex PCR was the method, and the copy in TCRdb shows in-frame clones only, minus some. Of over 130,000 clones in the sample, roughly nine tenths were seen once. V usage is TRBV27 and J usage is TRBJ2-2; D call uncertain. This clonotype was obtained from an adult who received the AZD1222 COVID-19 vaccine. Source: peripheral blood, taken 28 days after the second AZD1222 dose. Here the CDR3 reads CASSYFGHTGELFF. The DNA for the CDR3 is TGTGCCAGCAGTTACTTCGGACACACCGGGGAGCTGTTTTTT.